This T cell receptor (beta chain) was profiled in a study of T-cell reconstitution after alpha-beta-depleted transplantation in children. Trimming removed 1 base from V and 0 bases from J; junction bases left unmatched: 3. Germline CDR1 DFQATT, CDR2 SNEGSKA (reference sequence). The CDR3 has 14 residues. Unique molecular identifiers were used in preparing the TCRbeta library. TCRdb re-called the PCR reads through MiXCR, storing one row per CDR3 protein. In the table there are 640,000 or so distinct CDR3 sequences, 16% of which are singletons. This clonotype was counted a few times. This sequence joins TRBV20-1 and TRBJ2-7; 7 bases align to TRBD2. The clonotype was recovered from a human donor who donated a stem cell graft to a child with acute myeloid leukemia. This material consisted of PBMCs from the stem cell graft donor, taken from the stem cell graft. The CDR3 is CSARGERGSYEQYF. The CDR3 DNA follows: TGCAGTGCTAGAGGGGAGCGGGGCTCCTACGAGCAGTACTTC.